The clone carrying this T cell receptor (beta chain) appeared once. Clones were sequenced by immunoSEQ multiplex PCR, and TCRdb holds only the in-frame ones, with some missing. The data contain 250,000 to 350,000 clones, just over 85% of them singletons. The data were obtained in a study of blood T cell repertoires in COVID-19. The overall study: PBMCs, B-cell-depleted T cells, or T cells were the source of the cDNA or gDNA that made up the material.

The sample consisted of peripheral blood. This TCR was sampled from a woman in her twenties or thirties with active or convalescent COVID-19.

CDR3 nucleotides: TGTGCCAGCAGTCCGGACTCTCGTCCTGAGCAGTTCTTC. Translation: CASSPDSRPEQFF. The chain joins TRBV6-5 to TRBJ2-1, with D maybe TRBD2 (5 bases). V lost 5 bases and J lost 9, with 14 bases in between. CDR1 and CDR2 (germline): MNHEY, SVGAGI. The CDR3 extends over 13 amino acids.